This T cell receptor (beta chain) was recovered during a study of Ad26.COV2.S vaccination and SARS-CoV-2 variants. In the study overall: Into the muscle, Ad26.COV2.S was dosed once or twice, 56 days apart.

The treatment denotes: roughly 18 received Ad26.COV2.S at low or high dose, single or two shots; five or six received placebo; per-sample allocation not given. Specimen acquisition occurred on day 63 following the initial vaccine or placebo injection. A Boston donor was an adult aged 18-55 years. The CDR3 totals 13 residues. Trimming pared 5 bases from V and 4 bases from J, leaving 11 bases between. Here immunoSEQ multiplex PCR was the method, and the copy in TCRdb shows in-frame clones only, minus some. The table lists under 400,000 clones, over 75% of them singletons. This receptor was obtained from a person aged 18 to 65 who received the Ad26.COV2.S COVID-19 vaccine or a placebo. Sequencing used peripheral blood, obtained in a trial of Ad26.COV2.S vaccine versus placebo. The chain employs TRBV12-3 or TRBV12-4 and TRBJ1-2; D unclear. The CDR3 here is CASSLDLGYGYTF. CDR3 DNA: TGTGCCAGCAGTCTAGACTTAGGCTATGGCTACACCTTC.